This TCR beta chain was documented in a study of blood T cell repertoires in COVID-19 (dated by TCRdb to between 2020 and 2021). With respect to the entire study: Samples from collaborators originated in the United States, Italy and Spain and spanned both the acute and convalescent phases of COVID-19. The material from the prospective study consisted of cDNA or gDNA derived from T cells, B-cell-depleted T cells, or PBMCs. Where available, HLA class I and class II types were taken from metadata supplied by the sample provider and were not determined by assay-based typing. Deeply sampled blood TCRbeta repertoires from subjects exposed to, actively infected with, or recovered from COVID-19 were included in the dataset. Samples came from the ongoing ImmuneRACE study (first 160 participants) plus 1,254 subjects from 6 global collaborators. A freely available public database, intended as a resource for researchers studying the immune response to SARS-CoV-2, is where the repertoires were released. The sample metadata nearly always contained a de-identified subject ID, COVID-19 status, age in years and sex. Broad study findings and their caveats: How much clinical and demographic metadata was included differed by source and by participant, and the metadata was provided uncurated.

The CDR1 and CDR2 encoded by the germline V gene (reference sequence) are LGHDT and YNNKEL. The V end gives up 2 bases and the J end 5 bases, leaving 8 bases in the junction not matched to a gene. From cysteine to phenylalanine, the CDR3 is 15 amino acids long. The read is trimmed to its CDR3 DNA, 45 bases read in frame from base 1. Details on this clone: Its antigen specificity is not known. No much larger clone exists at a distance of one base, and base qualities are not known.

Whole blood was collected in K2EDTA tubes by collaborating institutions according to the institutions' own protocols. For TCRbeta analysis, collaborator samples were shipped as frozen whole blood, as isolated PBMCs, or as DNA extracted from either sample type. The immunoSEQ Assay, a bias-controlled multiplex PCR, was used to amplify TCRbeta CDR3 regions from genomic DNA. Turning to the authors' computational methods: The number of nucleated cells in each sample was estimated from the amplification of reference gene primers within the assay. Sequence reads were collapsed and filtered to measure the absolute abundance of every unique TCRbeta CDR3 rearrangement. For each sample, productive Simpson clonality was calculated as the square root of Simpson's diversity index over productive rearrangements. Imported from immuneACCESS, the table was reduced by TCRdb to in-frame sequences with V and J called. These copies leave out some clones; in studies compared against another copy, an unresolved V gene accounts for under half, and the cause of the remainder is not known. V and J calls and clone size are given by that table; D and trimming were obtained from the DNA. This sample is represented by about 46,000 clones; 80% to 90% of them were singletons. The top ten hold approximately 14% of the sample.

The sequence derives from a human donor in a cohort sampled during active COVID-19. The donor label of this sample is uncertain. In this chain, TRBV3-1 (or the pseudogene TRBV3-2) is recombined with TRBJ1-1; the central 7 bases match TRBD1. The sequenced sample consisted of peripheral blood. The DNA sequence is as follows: TGTGCCAGCAGCCAATATCAGACAGGGTATACTGAAGCTTTCTTT. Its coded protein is CASSQYQTGYTEAFF.